This entry concerns a single T cell receptor beta chain. Its antigen target is currently unknown. No qualities accompany the bases; no much larger clone lies one base away. This sample is drawn from a study of control samples from healthy donors and cancer patients (dated by TCRdb to 2019 to 2021). The CDR3 holds 13 amino acids from the cysteine to the phenylalanine. Kept here is only the CDR3 DNA, which spans 39 bases and is read in frame from base 1. The junction shows trimming of 5 bases on V and 3 bases on J, and the gene matches do not reach 2 bases of it. To prepare the library, the immunoSEQ multiplex PCR assay was applied. TCRdb carries this immuneACCESS record with in-frame sequences only. Its versions omit some clonotypes, under half of them owing to an unresolved V gene in the studies checked, with the rest unexplained. The sample table shows 180,000 or so clones, and 80% to 95% are seen once. Over 4% of the sample is in the top ten clones.

The material sequenced was blood. This receptor was identified in a woman aged 55-70 years in good health. Recombination linked TRBV12-3 or TRBV12-4 to TRBJ2-7; 9 nucleotides in the junction match TRBD1. Here is the DNA: TGTGCCAGCAGTAAGACAGGGGGCTACGAGCAGTACTTC. This sequence encodes CASSKTGGYEQYF.